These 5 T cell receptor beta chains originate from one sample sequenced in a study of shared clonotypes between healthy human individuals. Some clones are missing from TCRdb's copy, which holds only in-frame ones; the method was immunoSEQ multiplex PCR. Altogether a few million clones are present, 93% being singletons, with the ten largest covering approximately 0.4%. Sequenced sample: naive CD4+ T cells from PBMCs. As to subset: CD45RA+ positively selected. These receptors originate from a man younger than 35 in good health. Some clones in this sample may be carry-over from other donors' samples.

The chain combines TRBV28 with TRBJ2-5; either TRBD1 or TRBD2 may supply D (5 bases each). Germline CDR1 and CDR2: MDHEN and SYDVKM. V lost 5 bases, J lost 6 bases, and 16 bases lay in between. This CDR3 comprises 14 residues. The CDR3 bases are TGTGCCAGCAGTCCTCCCGGGGACGGAAAGACCCAGTACTTC. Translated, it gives CASSPPGDGKTQYF.

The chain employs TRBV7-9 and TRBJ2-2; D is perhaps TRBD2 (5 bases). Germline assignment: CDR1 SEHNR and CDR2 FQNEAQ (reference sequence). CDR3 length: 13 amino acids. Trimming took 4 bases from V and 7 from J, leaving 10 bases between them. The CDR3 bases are TGTGCCAGCAGCTATGGGGAGCACGGGGAGCTGTTTTTT. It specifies CASSYGEHGELFF. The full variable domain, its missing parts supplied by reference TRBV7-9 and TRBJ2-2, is DTGVSQNPRHKITKRGQNVTFRCDPISEHNRLYWYRQTLGQGPEFLTYFQNEAQLEKSRLLSDRFSAERPKGSFSTLEIQRTEQGDSAMYLCASSYGEHGELFFGEGSRLTVL.

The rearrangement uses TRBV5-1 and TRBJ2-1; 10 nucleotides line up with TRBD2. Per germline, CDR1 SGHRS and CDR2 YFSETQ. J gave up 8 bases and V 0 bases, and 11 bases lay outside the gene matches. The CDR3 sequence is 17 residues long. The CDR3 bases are TGCGCCAGCAGCTTGGTACCTAGCGGGAGTGGTCTCCATGAGCAGTTCTTC. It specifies CASSLVPSGSGLHEQFF.

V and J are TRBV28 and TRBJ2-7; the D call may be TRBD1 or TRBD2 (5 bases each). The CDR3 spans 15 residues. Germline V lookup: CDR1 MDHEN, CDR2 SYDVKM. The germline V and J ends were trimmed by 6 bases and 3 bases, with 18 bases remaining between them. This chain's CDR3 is CASSPLLRDLYEQYF. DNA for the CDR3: TGTGCCAGCAGCCCCTTATTGAGGGACCTCTACGAGCAGTACTTC.

In nucleotides, the CDR3 is TGTGCCAGCAGCGTTATAGCGGGGACCTACAATGAGCAGTTCTTC. This gives the protein CASSVIAGTYNEQFF. This chain joins TRBV6-6 and TRBJ2-1, with 8 bases matching TRBD2. The CDR3 extends over 15 amino acids. The germline V gene has CDR1 MNHNY and CDR2 SVGAGI (reference sequence). V lost 6 bases to trimming and J lost 2 bases; unmatched junction nucleotides: 6.